Given below is one TCR beta chain in context. The CDR3 has 14 amino acids. Germline CDR1 MGHRA, CDR2 YSYEKL. It was with a sample-barcoded 5' primer and a J-beta primer mix that a second PCR of roughly 7 to 12 cycles was run. Through a template-switch adaptor with 12 random nucleotides, each cDNA molecule received a tag. TCRdb reprocessed the 5' RACE reads with MiXCR, giving one entry per CDR3 protein. Among about 580,000 distinct CDR3 sequences listed, about 45% were seen once. The sample comes from a study of blood T cells in healthy people across ages. The chain carries TRBV4-1 and TRBJ2-4, with D uncertain. The J call may be mistaken, given a closer DNA end match to TRBJ2-7. The receptor's source is an elderly man in good health. The specimen sequenced was blood. CDR3 sequence (DNA): TGCGCCAGCAGCCAAGTAACCAGAGAGTACGAGCAGTACTTC. Its protein product is CASSQVTREYEQYF.